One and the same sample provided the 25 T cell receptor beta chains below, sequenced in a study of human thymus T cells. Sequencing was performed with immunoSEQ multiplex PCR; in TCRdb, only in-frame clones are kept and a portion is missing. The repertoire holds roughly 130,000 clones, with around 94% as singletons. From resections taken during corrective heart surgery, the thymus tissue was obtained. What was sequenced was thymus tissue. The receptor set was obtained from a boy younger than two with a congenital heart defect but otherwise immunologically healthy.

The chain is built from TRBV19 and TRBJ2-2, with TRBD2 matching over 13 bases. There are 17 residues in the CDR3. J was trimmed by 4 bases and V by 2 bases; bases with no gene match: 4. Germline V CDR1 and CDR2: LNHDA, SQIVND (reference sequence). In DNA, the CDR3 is TGTGCCAGTAGTATAACTAGCGGGGGGGCTAGCACCGGGGAGCTGTTTTTT. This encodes CASSITSGGASTGELFF. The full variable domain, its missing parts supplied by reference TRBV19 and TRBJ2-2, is DGGITQSPKYLFRKEGQNVTLSCEQNLNHDAMYWYRQDPGQGLRLIYYSQIVNDFQKGDIAEGYSVSREKKESFPLTVTSAQKNPTAFYLCASSITSGGASTGELFFGEGSRLTVL.

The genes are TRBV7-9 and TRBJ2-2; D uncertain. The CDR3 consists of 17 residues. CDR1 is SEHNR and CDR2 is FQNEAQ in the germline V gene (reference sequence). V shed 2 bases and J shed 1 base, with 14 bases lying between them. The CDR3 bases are TGTGCCAGCAGCTTACCCCCGTGGTGGGGGAACACCGGGGAGCTGTTTTTT. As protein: CASSLPPWWGNTGELFF.

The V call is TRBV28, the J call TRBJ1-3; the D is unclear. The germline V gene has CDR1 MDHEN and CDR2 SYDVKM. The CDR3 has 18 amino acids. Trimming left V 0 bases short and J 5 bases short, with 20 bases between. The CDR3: CASSLWGSMHTMRNTIYF. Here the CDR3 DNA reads TGTGCCAGCAGTTTATGGGGGTCCATGCATACGATGCGAAACACCATATATTTT. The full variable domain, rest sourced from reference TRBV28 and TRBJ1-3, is DVKVTQSSRYLVKRTGEKVFLECVQDMDHENMFWYRQDPGLGLRLIYFSYDVKMKEKGDIPEGYSVSREKKERFSLILESASTNQTSMYLCASSLWGSMHTMRNTIYFGEGSWLTVV.

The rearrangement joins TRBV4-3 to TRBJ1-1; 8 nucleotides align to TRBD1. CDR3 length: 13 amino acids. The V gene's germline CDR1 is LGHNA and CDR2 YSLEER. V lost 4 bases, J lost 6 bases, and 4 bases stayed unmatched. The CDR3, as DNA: TGCGCCAGCAGCCCTACAGGGGGGGCTGAAGCTTTCTTT. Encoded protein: CASSPTGGAEAFF.

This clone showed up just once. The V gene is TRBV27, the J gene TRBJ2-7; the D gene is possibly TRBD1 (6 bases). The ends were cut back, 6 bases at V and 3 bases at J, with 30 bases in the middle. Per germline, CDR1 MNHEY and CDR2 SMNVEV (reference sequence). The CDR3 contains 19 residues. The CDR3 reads CASSYTSVGYGGQSYEQYF. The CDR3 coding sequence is TGTGCCAGCAGCTATACCTCGGTAGGGTACGGAGGACAGAGCTACGAGCAGTACTTC.

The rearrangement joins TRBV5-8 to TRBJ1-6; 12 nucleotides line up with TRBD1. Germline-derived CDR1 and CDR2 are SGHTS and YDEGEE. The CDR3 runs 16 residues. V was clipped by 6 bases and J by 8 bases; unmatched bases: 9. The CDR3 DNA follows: TGTGCCAGCAACGCCTCGGGACAGGGGGCCCATTCACCCCTCCACTTT. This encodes CASNASGQGAHSPLHF.

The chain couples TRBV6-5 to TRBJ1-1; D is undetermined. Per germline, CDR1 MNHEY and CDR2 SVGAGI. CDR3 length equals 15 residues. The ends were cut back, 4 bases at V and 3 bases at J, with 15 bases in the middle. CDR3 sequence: CASSSTRWLDTEAFF. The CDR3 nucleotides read TGTGCCAGCAGTTCAACCAGGTGGCTCGACACTGAAGCTTTCTTT.

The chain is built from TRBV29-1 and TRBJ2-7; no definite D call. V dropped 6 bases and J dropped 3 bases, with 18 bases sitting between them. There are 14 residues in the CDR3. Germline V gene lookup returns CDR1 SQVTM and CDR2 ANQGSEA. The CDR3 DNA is TGCAGCGTCCAAGACCCCCCGAGACACTACGAGCAGTACTTC. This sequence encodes CSVQDPPRHYEQYF.

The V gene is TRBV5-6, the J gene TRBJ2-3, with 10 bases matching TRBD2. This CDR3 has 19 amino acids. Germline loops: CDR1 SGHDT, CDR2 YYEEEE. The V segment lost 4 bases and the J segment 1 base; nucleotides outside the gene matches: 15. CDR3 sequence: CASSLSGGALPFGTDTQYF. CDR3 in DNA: TGTGCCAGCAGCCTGAGCGGGGGGGCTCTTCCTTTCGGCACAGATACGCAGTATTTT.

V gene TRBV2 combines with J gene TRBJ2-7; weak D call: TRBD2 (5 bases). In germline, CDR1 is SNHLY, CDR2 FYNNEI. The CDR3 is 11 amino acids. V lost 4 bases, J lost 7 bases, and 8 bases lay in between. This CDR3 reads CASSGPGEQYF. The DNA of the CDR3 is TGTGCCAGCAGTGGCCCGGGGGAGCAGTACTTC.

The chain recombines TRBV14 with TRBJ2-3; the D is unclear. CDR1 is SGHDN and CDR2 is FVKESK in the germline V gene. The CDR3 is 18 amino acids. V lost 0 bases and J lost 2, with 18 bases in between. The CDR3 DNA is TGTGCCAGCAGCCAAGAGGTCAGATCCAGCGTAGTCACAGATACGCAGTATTTT. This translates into CASSQEVRSSVVTDTQYF.

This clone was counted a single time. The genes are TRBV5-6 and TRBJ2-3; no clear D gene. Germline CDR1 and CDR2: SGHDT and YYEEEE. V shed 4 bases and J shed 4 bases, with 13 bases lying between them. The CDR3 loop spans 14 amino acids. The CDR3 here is CASSTVQWADTQYF. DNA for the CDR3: TGTGCCAGCAGCACGGTTCAGTGGGCAGATACGCAGTATTTT.

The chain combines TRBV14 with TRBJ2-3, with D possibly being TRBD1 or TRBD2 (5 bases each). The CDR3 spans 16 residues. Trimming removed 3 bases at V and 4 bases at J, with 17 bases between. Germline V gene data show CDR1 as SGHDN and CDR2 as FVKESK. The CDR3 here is CASSQDPPRGADTQYF. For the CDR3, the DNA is TGTGCCAGCAGCCAGGACCCCCCGAGGGGCGCAGATACGCAGTATTTT.

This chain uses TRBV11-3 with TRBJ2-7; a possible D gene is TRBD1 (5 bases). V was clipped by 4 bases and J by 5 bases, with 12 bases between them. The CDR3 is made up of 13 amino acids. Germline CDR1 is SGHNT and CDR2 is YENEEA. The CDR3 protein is CASSSLRVHEQYF. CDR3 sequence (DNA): TGTGCCAGCAGCTCCCTCAGGGTCCACGAGCAGTACTTC.

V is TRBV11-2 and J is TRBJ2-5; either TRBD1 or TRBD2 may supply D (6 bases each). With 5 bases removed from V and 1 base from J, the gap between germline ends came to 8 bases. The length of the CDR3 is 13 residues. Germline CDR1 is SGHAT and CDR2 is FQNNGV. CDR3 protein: CASSPGAQETQYF. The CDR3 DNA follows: TGTGCCAGCAGCCCGGGGGCCCAAGAGACCCAGTACTTC.

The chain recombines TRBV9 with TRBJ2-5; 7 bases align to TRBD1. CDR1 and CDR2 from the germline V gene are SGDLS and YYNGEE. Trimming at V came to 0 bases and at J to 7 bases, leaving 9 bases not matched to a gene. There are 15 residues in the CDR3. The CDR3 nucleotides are TGTGCCAGCAGCGTAGAGGGGGCTGGAGGTGGGACCCAGTACTTC. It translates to CASSVEGAGGGTQYF.

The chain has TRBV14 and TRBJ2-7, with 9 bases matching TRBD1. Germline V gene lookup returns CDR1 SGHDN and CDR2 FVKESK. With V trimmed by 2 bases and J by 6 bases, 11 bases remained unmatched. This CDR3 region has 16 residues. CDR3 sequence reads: CASSQKPPRTGVEQYF. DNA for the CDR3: TGTGCCAGCAGCCAAAAGCCCCCTAGGACAGGGGTCGAGCAGTACTTC.

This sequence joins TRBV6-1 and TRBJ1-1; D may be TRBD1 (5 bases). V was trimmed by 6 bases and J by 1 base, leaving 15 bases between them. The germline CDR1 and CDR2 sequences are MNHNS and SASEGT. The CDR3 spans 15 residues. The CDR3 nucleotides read TGTGCCAGCAGCGCACAGGTCGCCCCGAACACTGAAGCTTTCTTT. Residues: CASSAQVAPNTEAFF.

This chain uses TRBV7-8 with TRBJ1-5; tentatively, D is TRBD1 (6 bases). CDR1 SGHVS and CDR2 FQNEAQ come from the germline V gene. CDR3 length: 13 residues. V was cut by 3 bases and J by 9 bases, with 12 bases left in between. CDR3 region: CASSFGQKRPQHF. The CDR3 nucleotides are TGTGCCAGCAGCTTCGGACAGAAACGGCCCCAGCATTTT. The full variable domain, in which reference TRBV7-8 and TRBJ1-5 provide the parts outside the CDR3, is GAGVSQSPRYKVAKRGQDVALRCDPISGHVSLFWYQQALGQGPEFLTYFQNEAQLDKSGLPSDRFFAERPEGSVSTLKIQRTQQEDSAVYLCASSFGQKRPQHFGDGTRLSIL.

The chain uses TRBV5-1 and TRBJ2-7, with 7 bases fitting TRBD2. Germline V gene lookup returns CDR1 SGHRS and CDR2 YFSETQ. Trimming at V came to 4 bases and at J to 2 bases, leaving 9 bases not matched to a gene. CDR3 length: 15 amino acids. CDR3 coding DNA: TGCGCCAGCAGCCCCTCTAGCGGACCCCCCTACGAGCAGTACTTC. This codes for CASSPSSGPPYEQYF.

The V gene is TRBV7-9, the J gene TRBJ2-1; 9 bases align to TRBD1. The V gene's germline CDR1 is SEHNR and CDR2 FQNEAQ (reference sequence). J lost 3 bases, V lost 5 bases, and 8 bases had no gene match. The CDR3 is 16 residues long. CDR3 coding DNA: TGTGCCAGCAGCCCCCACACAGGGGGCGGCTACAATGAGCAGTTCTTC. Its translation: CASSPHTGGGYNEQFF.

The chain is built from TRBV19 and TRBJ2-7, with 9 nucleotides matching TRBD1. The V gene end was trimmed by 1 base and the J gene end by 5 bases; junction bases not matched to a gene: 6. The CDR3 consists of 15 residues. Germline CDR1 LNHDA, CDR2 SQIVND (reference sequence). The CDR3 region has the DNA TGTGCCAGTAGTATAGGGCTGGGACAGGGCCACGAGCAGTACTTC. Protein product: CASSIGLGQGHEQYF.

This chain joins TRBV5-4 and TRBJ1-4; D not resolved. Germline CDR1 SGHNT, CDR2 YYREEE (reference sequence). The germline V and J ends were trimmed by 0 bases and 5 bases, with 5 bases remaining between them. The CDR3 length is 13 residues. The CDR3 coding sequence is TGTGCCAGCAGCTTGGAACTGAATGAAAAACTGTTTTTT. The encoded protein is CASSLELNEKLFF.

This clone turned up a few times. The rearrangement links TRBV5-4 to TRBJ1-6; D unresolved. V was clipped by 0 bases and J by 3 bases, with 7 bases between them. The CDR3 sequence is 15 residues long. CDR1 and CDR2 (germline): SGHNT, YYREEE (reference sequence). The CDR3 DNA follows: TGTGCCAGCAGCTTGGGTGGCGTCTATAATTCACCCCTCCACTTT. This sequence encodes CASSLGGVYNSPLHF. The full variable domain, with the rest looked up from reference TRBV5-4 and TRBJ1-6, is ETGVTQSPTHLIKTRGQQVTLRCSSQSGHNTVSWYQQALGQGPQFIFQYYREEENGRGNFPPRFSGLQFPNYSSELNVNALELDDSALYLCASSLGGVYNSPLHFGNGTRLTVT.

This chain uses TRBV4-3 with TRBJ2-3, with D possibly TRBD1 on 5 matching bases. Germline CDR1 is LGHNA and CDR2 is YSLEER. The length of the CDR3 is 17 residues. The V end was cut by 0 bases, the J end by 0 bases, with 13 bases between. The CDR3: CASSQDGSRGSTDTQYF. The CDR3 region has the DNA TGCGCCAGCAGCCAAGATGGATCAAGGGGTAGCACAGATACGCAGTATTTT.